In its sample, the clone carrying this T cell receptor (beta chain) was seen a few times. Its antigen is still unknown. immunoSEQ v3.0 was run at survey level. Produced via immunoSEQ multiplex PCR; TCRdb's table is partial and in-frame only. The sample shows about 39,000 clones, around nine tenths of them seen only once. The source of the sample is a study of long-term antiretroviral therapy in people with HIV. Notes on the study in general: The data indicate that diversity increased after ART but remained below transplant donor controls. Within the repertoire, clones expanded before ART were dominant at all time points.

The study used samples holding about 0.9-10 million cryopreserved PBMC before DNA extraction. V lost 0 bases and J lost 8; bases outside the gene matches: 6. CDR1 SGHTA and CDR2 FQGNSA come from the germline V gene. The CDR3 spans 15 residues. Sequencing was performed on unsorted PBMCs, taken just before starting antiretroviral therapy. The gene calls are TRBV7-2 and TRBJ1-2, with 10 bases that match TRBD1. The receptor's source is a woman under 30 with HIV. The CDR3 region is CASSLAEGQGTGYTF. In nucleotides, the CDR3 is TGTGCCAGCAGCTTAGCGGAGGGACAGGGGACCGGCTACACCTTC.